These 7 T cell receptor beta chains share one sample of origin, sequenced in a study of multiple sclerosis patients with progressive multifocal leukoencephalopathy. Indicated time point: before natalizumab initiation. The protocol was immunoSEQ multiplex PCR, while the TCRdb copy is restricted to in-frame clones and leaves out a portion. The sample yields roughly 30,000 clones, about nine tenths seen once. Input material: PBMCs. These receptors all stem from a human donor with multiple sclerosis.

The chain uses TRBV19 and TRBJ2-2, with D hard to call. Germline values: CDR1 LNHDA, CDR2 SQIVND (reference sequence). This CDR3 comprises 16 residues. V was clipped by 7 bases and J by 0 bases, with 15 bases between them. CDR3 DNA: TGTGCCAGTATCCCCGGCCCCGCCCCGAACACCGGGGAGCTGTTTTTT. Protein: CASIPGPAPNTGELFF.

The V gene is TRBV10-3, the J gene TRBJ1-1; D is unresolved. CDR1 ENHRY and CDR2 SYGVKD come from the germline V gene. The CDR3 loop spans 12 amino acids. Deletions cut 2 bases from V and 1 base from J, with 2 bases between. In DNA, the CDR3 is TGTGCCATCAGTGAGAAGAACACTGAAGCTTTCTTT. It translates to CAISEKNTEAFF.

In its sample, this clone was seen a few times. The chain combines TRBV11-2 with TRBJ2-7; D is unclear. The CDR3 is 12 residues long. The germline V gene encodes CDR1 SGHAT and CDR2 FQNNGV. Trimming took 0 bases from V and 3 from J, leaving 3 bases between them. CDR3 in DNA: TGTGCCAGCAGCTTAGAAGACTACGAGCAGTACTTC. It is translated as CASSLEDYEQYF.

This rearrangement joins TRBV27 to TRBJ1-5; tentative D call: TRBD1 (6 bases). This CDR3 has 16 amino acids. Germline V CDR1 and CDR2: MNHEY, SMNVEV (reference sequence). Trimming stripped 7 bases from V and 5 bases from J, with 21 bases between. As DNA, the CDR3 is TGTGCCAGCACCCCCCTCGGGTGGACAGCCGATCAGCCCCAGCATTTT. Translating it yields CASTPLGWTADQPQHF.

The chain has TRBV7-9 and TRBJ1-2; 7 nucleotides match TRBD1. Germline trimming cut 5 bases from V and 4 bases from J; bases unmatched to any gene: 4. The CDR3 extends over 13 amino acids. Germline assignment: CDR1 SEHNR and CDR2 FQNEAQ (reference sequence). This CDR3 is CASSEGAGYGYTF. CDR3 nucleotide sequence: TGTGCCAGCAGCGAGGGGGCGGGCTATGGCTACACCTTC.

The rearrangement joins TRBV27 to TRBJ1-5, with D possibly TRBD1 on 5 matching bases. Germline values: CDR1 MNHEY, CDR2 SMNVEV (reference sequence). This CDR3 comprises 13 residues. Trimming removed 5 bases at V and 6 bases at J, with 11 bases between. CDR3 region: CASSLERGQPQHF. CDR3 nucleotides: TGTGCCAGCAGTCTTGAGAGGGGTCAGCCCCAGCATTTT.

The chain employs TRBV5-6 and TRBJ2-7, with 16 bases that match TRBD2. With V trimmed by 4 bases and J by 12 bases, 16 bases remained unmatched. CDR3 length: 17 amino acids. The germline V gene encodes CDR1 SGHDT and CDR2 YYEEEE. In nucleotides, the CDR3 is TGTGCCAGCAGCGGGGGACTAGCGGGAGGGTACGCCACGAGGGTGTACTTC. This encodes CASSGGLAGGYATRVYF.